This T cell receptor (beta chain) was sequenced in a study of shared clonotypes between healthy human individuals. Across the whole study: CD4 naive and memory got three plates each, CD8 naive two, CD8 memory one. Study-level points and caveats: About 4.5% of naive CD4 clonotypes were common to several donors.

The CDR3 spans 14 residues. Trimming took 0 bases from V and 1 from J, leaving 6 bases between them. Germline-derived CDR1 and CDR2 are SGDLS and YYNGEE. This clone was picked up a small number of times. Its target is not known. Other nucleotide sequences in the sample specify the same CDR3. Authors' processing steps: Sequence data from immunoSEQ were junction-only and lacked quality scores; consequently, filtering differed. The assay was immunoSEQ multiplex PCR, and TCRdb's table has in-frame clones only and misses some. That table supplies the V and J calls and clone size; D and trimming were determined from the DNA. The sample has approximately 2.5 million clones, approximately 93% seen once; the top ten hold approximately 0.37%.

This sequence was found in a man younger than 30 in good health. Some clones in this sample may be carry-over from other donors' samples. The chain carries TRBV9 and TRBJ2-3, with unresolved D. The sample taken for sequencing was naive CD4+ T cells from PBMCs. Subset indicated: CD45RA+ positively selected. In nucleotides, the CDR3 is TGTGCCAGCAGCGTAGAGGCGGGCACAGATACGCAGTATTTT. Translated: CASSVEAGTDTQYF.